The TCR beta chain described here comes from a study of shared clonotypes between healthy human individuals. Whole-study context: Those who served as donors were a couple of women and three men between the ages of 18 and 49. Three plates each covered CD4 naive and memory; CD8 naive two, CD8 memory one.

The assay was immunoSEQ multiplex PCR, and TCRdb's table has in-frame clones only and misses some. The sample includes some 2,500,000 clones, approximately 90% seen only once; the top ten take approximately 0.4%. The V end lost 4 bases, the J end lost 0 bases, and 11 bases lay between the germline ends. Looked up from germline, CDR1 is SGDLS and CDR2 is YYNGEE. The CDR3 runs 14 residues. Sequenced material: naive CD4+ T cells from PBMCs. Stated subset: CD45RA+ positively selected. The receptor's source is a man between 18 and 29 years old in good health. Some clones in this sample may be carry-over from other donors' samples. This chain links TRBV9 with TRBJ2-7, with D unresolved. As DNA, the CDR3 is TGTGCCAGCAGCCCCGGGCGACGCTCCTACGAGCAGTACTTC. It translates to CASSPGRRSYEQYF.